This T cell receptor beta chain was captured in a study of identifying expanded T cells in peripheral blood. The study, taken as a whole, reports: Differentially abundant clones: about 1.3 between replicates, 16.4 at around 2 weeks, approximately 18 at four.

Healthy donors had no documented immune events, such as infections, while sampled. Comment on this clone: The antigen remains undetermined.

The CDR3 has 12 amino acids. Germline V gene lookup returns CDR1 SGHAT and CDR2 FQNNGV. Trimming stripped 8 bases from V and 6 bases from J, with 10 bases between. Produced via immunoSEQ multiplex PCR; TCRdb's table is partial and in-frame only. The table has approximately 90,000 clones, around nine tenths seen once. This TCR derives from a person aged 18 to 70 in good health. The sequencing input was blood. The chain combines TRBV11-2 with TRBJ2-2; TRBD1 or TRBD2 may be the D gene (5 bases each). In DNA, the CDR3 is TGTGCCAGCGGGGGAGAGGCCGGGGAGCTGTTTTTT. The encoded protein is CASGGEAGELFF. The whole variable domain, remainder taken from reference TRBV11-2 and TRBJ2-2, is EAGVAQSPRYKIIEKRQSVAFWCNPISGHATLYWYQQILGQGPKLLIQFQNNGVVDDSQLPKDRFSAERLKGVDSTLKIQPAKLEDSAVYLCASGGEAGELFFGEGSRLTVL.